This paragraph reports one TCR beta chain. Its cognate antigen is unknown. Libraries of TCR beta were made from approximately 2.2 micrograms of genomic DNA that came from cryopreserved PBMCs. This sample was included in a study of cytotoxic CD8 clonotypes in ibrutinib-treated CLL. Across the whole study: The authors obtained response samples at a median of about 12 months of treatment, range 6 to 36.

The table came from immunoSEQ multiplex PCR; TCRdb's copy has only in-frame clones and leaves some out. The top ten hold 37% of the sample, which has approximately 100,000 clones, under 70% seen once. Study observations and caveats: Sampling times differed between sustained-remission and progressing patients.

Trimming cost V 0 bases and J 4 bases, with 10 bases left between them. The CDR3 totals 15 residues. Germline V gene lookup returns CDR1 LNHNV and CDR2 YYDKDF (reference sequence). The clonotype comes from a human donor with chronic lymphocytic leukemia. V and J are TRBV15 and TRBJ1-3, with D perhaps TRBD1 (5 bases). This specimen consisted of PBMCs, obtained after 24 months of ibrutinib treatment. CDR3: CATSRDPGNGNTIYF. The CDR3 coding sequence is TGTGCCACCAGCAGAGACCCAGGGAACGGAAACACCATATATTTT.